The 7 T cell receptor beta chains listed next were all sequenced from one sample in a study of T-cell memory formation after mild COVID-19. TCRdb processed the 5' RACE reads anew with MiXCR; each CDR3 protein has one entry. The sample includes around 340,000 distinct CDR3 sequences, approximately 13% of them seen just once. Sample: PBMCs or a T cell subset sorted from them (not recorded which). The origin of the receptors is a man aged 18 to 29 who had mild COVID-19 (a few samples of this study predate the infection). Cell type and time point are not known.

The chain links TRBV20-1 to TRBJ1-2; no firm D call. Per germline, CDR1 DFQATT and CDR2 SNEGSKA (reference sequence). The CDR3 runs to 12 residues. The ends were cut back, 3 bases at V and 2 bases at J, with 7 bases in the middle. The CDR3 spells CSASSGNYGYTF. The CDR3 nucleotides read TGCAGTGCTAGCTCCGGGAACTATGGCTACACCTTC.

The gene calls are TRBV15 and TRBJ2-1, with D possibly TRBD1 on 7 matching bases. Trimming shortened V by 3 bases and J by 6 bases, and 15 bases separated the two germline ends. Germline CDR1 is LNHNV and CDR2 is YYDKDF (reference sequence). The CDR3 covers 15 residues. CDR3 DNA: TGTGCCACCAGCAGCGCAGGGGGGTTAAGCAATGAGCAGTTCTTC. Its protein product is CATSSAGGLSNEQFF.

The chain is built from TRBV3-1 and TRBJ2-6, with D hard to call. The length of the CDR3 is 15 residues. V lost 4 bases, J lost 0 bases, and 7 bases lay in between. Germline values: CDR1 LGHDT, CDR2 YNNKEL (reference sequence). CDR3 protein: CASSLPASGANVLTF. CDR3 nucleotides: TGTGCCAGCAGCCTCCCGGCCTCTGGGGCCAACGTCCTGACTTTC.

This clonotype has at least ten counts. This rearrangement joins TRBV6-5 to TRBJ2-5; D may be TRBD1 (6 bases). V was trimmed by 2 bases and J by 2 bases, leaving 21 bases between them. The CDR3 totals 18 residues. The germline V gene encodes CDR1 MNHEY and CDR2 SVGAGI. CDR3 DNA sequence: TGTGCCAGCAGTTACACTCCCCCCGGACAGCCGAATCAAGAGACCCAGTACTTC. Its translation is CASSYTPPGQPNQETQYF.

The DNA of the CDR3 is TGTGCCAGCAGCAGACAGGGGGCAGTGGCAGATACGCAGTATTTT. It translates to CASSRQGAVADTQYF. This chain links TRBV7-9 with TRBJ2-3; 10 bases agree with TRBD1. Germline CDR1 reads SEHNR; CDR2 reads FQNEAQ (reference sequence). The CDR3 totals 15 residues. V trimming: 5 bases; J trimming: 4 bases; junction bases outside the gene matches: 6.

A few counts support this clonotype. The genes are TRBV29-1 and TRBJ1-2; 7 positions match TRBD1. Germline lookup yields CDR1 SQVTM and CDR2 ANQGSEA. The CDR3 loop spans 13 amino acids. V lost 3 bases to trimming and J lost 4 bases; unmatched junction nucleotides: 5. The CDR3 DNA follows: TGCAGCGTTGAGGGGACAGCCGTCTATGGCTACACCTTC. It encodes CSVEGTAVYGYTF.

This clonotype has a handful of counts. The J gene is TRBJ1-2, the V gene TRBV5-1, with TRBD1 matching over 10 bases. The trim removed 0 bases at V and 7 bases at J, leaving 6 bases unmatched. This CDR3 contains 15 residues. Per the germline V gene, CDR1 is SGHRS and CDR2 is YFSETQ. CDR3 protein: CASSLEGQGRAGYTF. CDR3 DNA sequence: TGCGCCAGCAGCTTGGAGGGACAGGGGAGGGCTGGCTACACCTTC.